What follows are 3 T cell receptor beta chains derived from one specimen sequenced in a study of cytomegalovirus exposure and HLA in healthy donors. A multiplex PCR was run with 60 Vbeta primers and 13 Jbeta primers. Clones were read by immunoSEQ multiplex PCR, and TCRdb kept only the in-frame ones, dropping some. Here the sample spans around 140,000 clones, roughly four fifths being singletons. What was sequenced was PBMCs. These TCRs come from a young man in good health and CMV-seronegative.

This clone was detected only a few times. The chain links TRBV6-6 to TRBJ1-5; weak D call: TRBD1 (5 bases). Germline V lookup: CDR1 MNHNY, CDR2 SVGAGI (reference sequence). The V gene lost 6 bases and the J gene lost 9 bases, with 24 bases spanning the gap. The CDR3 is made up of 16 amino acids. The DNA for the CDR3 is TGTGCCAGCAGCGCGGGGGGAACCAGGGAGAGGAGGCCCCAGCATTTT. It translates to CASSAGGTRERRPQHF.

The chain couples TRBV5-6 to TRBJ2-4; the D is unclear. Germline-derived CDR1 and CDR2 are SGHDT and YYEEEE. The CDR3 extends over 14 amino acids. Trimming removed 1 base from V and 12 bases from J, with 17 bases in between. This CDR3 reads CASSLSASVRSQYF. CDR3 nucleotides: TGTGCCAGCAGCTTGAGCGCGAGCGTCCGCAGTCAGTACTTC. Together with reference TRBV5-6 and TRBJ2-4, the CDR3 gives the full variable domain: DAGVTQSPTHLIKTRGQQVTLRCSPKSGHDTVSWYQQALGQGPQFIFQYYEEEERQRGNFPDRFSGHQFPNYSSELNVNALLLGDSALYLCASSLSASVRSQYFGAGTRLSVL.

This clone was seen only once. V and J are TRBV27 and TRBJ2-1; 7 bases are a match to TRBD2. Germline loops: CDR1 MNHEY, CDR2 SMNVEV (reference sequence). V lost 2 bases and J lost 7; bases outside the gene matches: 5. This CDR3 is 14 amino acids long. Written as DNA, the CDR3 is TGTGCCAGCAGTTTACTCAGGGAGGGGAATGAGCAGTTCTTC. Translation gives CASSLLREGNEQFF.